Below are 12 T cell receptor beta chains sequenced from a single sample in a study of blood T cell repertoires in COVID-19. Generated by immunoSEQ multiplex PCR, the TCRdb table keeps only in-frame clones and is missing some. The table lists tens of thousands of clones, roughly 89% of them singletons. Sequencing used peripheral blood. The source of these receptors is a man aged 50-59 years with acute or convalescent COVID-19.

The V call is TRBV5-1, the J call TRBJ1-6, with 7 bases matching TRBD1. V lost 2 bases, J lost 10 bases, and 12 bases stayed unmatched. The CDR3 is made up of 16 amino acids. Germline-derived CDR1 and CDR2 are SGHRS and YFSETQ. Written as DNA, the CDR3 is TGCGCCAGCAGCTTCGGAGGACAGGAGAAAGGGTCACCCCTCCACTTT. It translates to CASSFGGQEKGSPLHF.

This chain connects TRBV6-2 or TRBV6-3 to TRBJ1-2, with D tentatively TRBD1 (5 bases). Germline V CDR1 and CDR2: MNHEY, SVGEGT. Deletions cut 0 bases from V and 3 bases from J, with 8 bases between. The CDR3 loop spans 14 amino acids. The CDR3 nucleotides read TGTGCCAGCAGTTACTCGGACAACCACTATGGCTACACCTTC. Translating gives CASSYSDNHYGYTF.

The chain employs TRBV27 and TRBJ1-1; TRBD1 matches at 8 bases. The CDR3 is made up of 14 amino acids. V gave up 2 bases and J gave up 13 bases; unmatched junction bases: 12. Germline assignment: CDR1 MNHEY and CDR2 SMNVEV (reference sequence). The CDR3, as DNA: TGTGCCAGCAGTTTAAAGGGACAGGTTCCCCGAGGTTTCTTT. Translated: CASSLKGQVPRGFF.

The genes are TRBV30 and TRBJ1-2; a weak D match, TRBD1 (6 bases). The CDR3 is made up of 15 amino acids. The V and J ends lost 4 bases and 0 bases respectively, with 15 bases between them. Germline V gene data show CDR1 as GTSNPN and CDR2 as SVGIG (reference sequence). CDR3 sequence (DNA): TGTGCCTGGATCAGGGGTCGGACCTCTAACTATGGCTACACCTTC. Its translation is CAWIRGRTSNYGYTF.

V is TRBV24-1 and J is TRBJ2-2; 9 nucleotides align to TRBD1. The germline V gene encodes CDR1 KGHDR and CDR2 SFDVKD. The CDR3 is 16 amino acids. V shed 4 bases, J shed 4 bases, and the junction held 6 bases outside the gene matches. DNA for the CDR3: TGTGCCACCAGTGACCCTGGACAGGGGATCACCGGGGAGCTGTTTTTT. This translates into CATSDPGQGITGELFF.

The chain joins TRBV7-2 to TRBJ2-3, with 10 bases identical to TRBD1. Trimming at V came to 7 bases and at J to 4 bases, leaving 8 bases not matched to a gene. Germline CDR1 and CDR2: SGHTA and FQGNSA. This CDR3 spans 15 amino acids. The CDR3 reads CASTETGGAPDTQYF. CDR3 nucleotides: TGTGCCAGCACCGAGACAGGGGGCGCCCCAGATACGCAGTATTTT.

This clone was detected a few times. V is TRBV5-1 and J is TRBJ2-1; D is uncertain. In germline, CDR1 is SGHRS, CDR2 YFSETQ. CDR3 length: 17 amino acids. The germline V and J ends were trimmed by 1 base and 0 bases, with 14 bases remaining between them. CDR3 nucleotides: TGCGCCAGCAGCTTGTACCAAAGCTGGAGCTCCTACAATGAGCAGTTCTTC. This gives the protein CASSLYQSWSSYNEQFF. Full variable domain (remainder filled in from reference TRBV5-1 and TRBJ2-1): KAGVTQTPRYLIKTRGQQVTLSCSPISGHRSVSWYQQTPGQGLQFLFEYFSETQRNKGNFPGRFSGRQFSNSRSEMNVSTLELGDSALYLCASSLYQSWSSYNEQFFGPGTRLTVL.

The chain has TRBV27 and TRBJ2-1; D not resolved. Trimming took off 10 bases at V and 0 bases at J, with 13 bases between the two ends. Germline V lookup: CDR1 MNHEY, CDR2 SMNVEV (reference sequence). The CDR3 has 14 amino acids. The CDR3 here is CATRVGNSYNEQFF. CDR3 DNA: TGTGCCACCCGGGTAGGAAACTCCTACAATGAGCAGTTCTTC.

This chain joins TRBV19 and TRBJ1-4; D is undetermined. Germline-derived CDR1 and CDR2 are LNHDA and SQIVND (reference sequence). This CDR3 spans 16 amino acids. Deletions cut 6 bases from V and 0 bases from J, with 14 bases between. DNA of the CDR3: TGTGCCAGTAGCTCACACGGAGACGCAACTAATGAAAAACTGTTTTTT. Amino acids: CASSSHGDATNEKLFF.

The chain recombines TRBV9 with TRBJ1-6; TRBD1 is a possible D gene (5 bases). CDR3 length: 14 amino acids. The germline V gene encodes CDR1 SGDLS and CDR2 YYNGEE. V lost 4 bases, J lost 10 bases, and 15 bases lay in between. CDR3 coding DNA: TGTGCCAGCAGCAAGGGGCGGATTGACTCACCCCTCCACTTT. It specifies CASSKGRIDSPLHF.

The genes are TRBV29-1 and TRBJ1-2, with 7 bases fitting TRBD1. CDR3 size: 12 residues. V gave up 4 bases and J gave up 7 bases; unmatched junction bases: 6. Germline assignment: CDR1 SQVTM and CDR2 ANQGSEA. CDR3 sequence: CSVGQGPRGYTF. The CDR3 DNA follows: TGCAGCGTTGGACAGGGCCCGCGTGGCTACACCTTC.

The V gene is TRBV11-3, the J gene TRBJ1-1; D ambiguous. V was shortened by 5 bases and J by 3 bases, with 16 bases between the two germline ends. The CDR3 runs 15 residues. In germline, CDR1 is SGHNT, CDR2 YENEEA. For the CDR3, the DNA is TGTGCCAGCAGCACGGACGGGATGGTGTACACTGAAGCTTTCTTT. Protein product: CASSTDGMVYTEAFF.